This TCR beta chain was sequenced for a study of OX40 agonist ivuxolimab in advanced cancers. General notes on the study: Ivuxolimab was an agonistic, fully human IgG2 monoclonal antibody directed against OX40 (CD134), a costimulatory receptor. Intravenous ivuxolimab was administered to patients every 2 weeks at six dose levels: 0.01, 0.1, 0.3, 1.5, 3 and 10 mg/kg. Among the roughly 54 dose-escalation patients, 19 had hepatocellular carcinoma, roughly 15 melanoma, 9 renal cell carcinoma and 9 head and neck cancer. In the dose-escalation cohort, 70% to 90% of patients were male, and the mean age was 60 years with a range of 23 to 79. Prior anti-PD-1, anti-PD-L1 or anti-CTLA-4 therapy was permitted, and checkpoint inhibitors had been received by less than 45% of dose-escalation patients. Partial responses occurred in three dose-escalation patients, of whom one had hepatocellular carcinoma and two had cutaneous melanoma. The purpose of peripheral TCRbeta sequencing was to test whether ivuxolimab changed TCR sequence diversity and led to clonal T-cell expansion. The paper covers the monotherapy dose-escalation part of the phase I ivuxolimab trial, which included N ≈ 50 patients. Overall study results and their limits: In the 0.1-3.0 mg/kg groups, partial responders had among the lowest normalized peripheral clonal expansion, particularly in CD8+ T cells. Which antigens the clonally expanded peripheral T cells were specific for was not determined. Low levels of normalized T-cell clonal expansion were also seen in some patients who did not respond. At doses of 0.1 to 3.0 mg/kg, clonal expansion of both CD4+ and CD8+ T cells in blood was seen between baseline and week 6. On average, CD8+ T cells showed more expanded clones than CD4+ T cells after ivuxolimab.

Patients with a history of autoimmune disease or receiving systemic immunosuppression were excluded from the trial. Peripheral blood for TCR sequencing was collected from all dose cohorts at baseline, on cycle 4 day 1, and on cycle 7 day 1. The samples were drawn from a first-in-human, open-label, multicenter phase I dose-escalation trial of ivuxolimab. Adults with locally advanced or metastatic head and neck squamous cell, hepatocellular, melanoma or renal cell carcinoma were enrolled in the trial. Before TCR sequencing, CD4+ T cells and CD8+ T cells were sorted from peripheral blood as separate populations. Regarding this clone: Its antigen specificity is not known. No base quality information exists; no much larger clone differs at one position.

From the cysteine up to the phenylalanine, the CDR3 has a length of 17 residues. The entry retains the CDR3 DNA only, 51 bases that are in frame from base 1. The germline V gene provides CDR1 WSHSY and CDR2 SAAADI. V loses 0 bases at its end and J loses 5 bases; junction bases beyond the gene matches: 6. For sequencing of the TCRbeta CDR3 region, genomic DNA was extracted from the sorted cells. The immunoSEQ Assay was used for sequencing of TCRbeta CDR3 regions. TCRdb stores this immuneACCESS table with in-frame sequences only. Part of the clones is absent; in the studies checked, under half of the shortfall reflects unresolved V genes, and no reason is known for the rest. The sample yields roughly 53,000 clones; less than 90% were counted once. Clones ranked in the top ten supply 4.6% of the sample.

This receptor chain uses TRBV10-2 and TRBJ2-2; the junction holds 10 bases that match TRBD1. This clonotype was sampled from an adult with an advanced solid tumor such as melanoma, head and neck, liver or kidney cancer. The material sequenced was CD4+ or CD8+ T cells sorted from blood, taken in a trial of the OX40 agonist ivuxolimab. CDR3 reads: CASSESTTGGWTGELFF. The DNA sequence is given as TGCGCCAGCAGTGAGTCGACGACAGGGGGCTGGACCGGGGAGCTGTTTTTT.